This T cell receptor beta chain originates from a study of shared clonotypes between healthy human individuals. General study results and limits: With several donors compared, about 5.2% of naive CD4 clonotypes were shared.

Worth noting for this clone: The antigen is not known.

Sequenced by immunoSEQ multiplex PCR; TCRdb stores in-frame clones only, minus some. Among approximately 710,000 clones listed, around 91% were seen once. CD8 memory was a combination that joined CD45RO+ cells with CCR7-negative CD45RA+ TemRA cells. Trimming took off 10 bases at V and 6 bases at J, with 4 bases between the two ends. CDR1 MNHEY and CDR2 SMNVEV come from the germline V gene (reference sequence). The CDR3 length is 9 residues. The V gene is TRBV27, the J gene TRBJ1-5, with D unclear. The TCR was taken from a man younger than 30 in good health. Some clones in this sample may be carry-over from other donors' samples. Sequenced sample: memory CD8+ T cells from PBMCs. Subset described: CD45RO+ cells pooled with CCR7-negative TemRA cells. The CDR3 region is CATSQPQHF. In DNA, the CDR3 is TGTGCCACTAGTCAGCCCCAGCATTTT.